The 29 T cell receptor beta chains presented below share a single source sample, sequenced in a study of cytomegalovirus exposure and HLA in healthy donors. 60 Vbeta and 13 Jbeta primers were used in PCR. Assay: immunoSEQ multiplex PCR; the TCRdb copy retains only in-frame clones and omits some. The sample has some 180,000 clones, around 76% seen once; the top ten hold about 2.5%. The sequenced sample was PBMCs. Source of these receptors: a woman under 40 in good health and CMV-seropositive.

This chain links TRBV15 with TRBJ1-6; D is unresolved. V lost 3 bases and J 9 bases, leaving 15 bases between the germline ends. Germline CDR1 reads LNHNV; CDR2 reads YYDKDF (reference sequence). This CDR3 has 15 amino acids. The CDR3 coding sequence is TGTGCCACCAGCAGCGACCGAAAGGGAGCTTCACCCCTCCACTTT. Translated: CATSSDRKGASPLHF.

The DNA of the CDR3 is TGTGCCAGCTCCACAGGGTTTATTTACGAGCAGTACTTC. It codes for CASSTGFIYEQYF. The chain couples TRBV6-5 to TRBJ2-5; possibly TRBD1 for D (6 bases). Matching the DNA end better, TRBJ2-7 makes the J call doubtful. Germline V gene lookup returns CDR1 MNHEY and CDR2 SVGAGI. The CDR3 consists of 13 residues.

This clone was observed a few times. This chain uses TRBV10-2 with TRBJ2-7; 7 nucleotides agree with TRBD1. The germline gives CDR1 WSHSY, CDR2 SAAADI. This CDR3 is 13 amino acids long. V was pared by 5 bases and J by 7 bases, with 8 bases of the junction left unmatched. As DNA, the CDR3 is TGCGCCAGCAGTCTGGACAGGCCAGGGGAGCAGTACTTC. Protein: CASSLDRPGEQYF.

The rearrangement links TRBV21-1 to TRBJ2-3; the table's D call TRBD2 went unverified against the DNA. TRBV21-1 counts as a pseudogene. This CDR3 comprises 16 residues. The CDR3 region has the DNA TGTGCCAGCAGCAAAGCCCCGGCGGGGGGGCCGGATACGCAGTATTTT. Its translation: CASSKAPAGGPDTQYF.

CDR3 sequence: CASSTGSPVGGYTF. CDR3 in DNA: TGTGCCAGCAGCACCGGGTCCCCGGTTGGGGGCTACACCTTC. This sequence joins TRBV7-9 and TRBJ1-2; D is unclear. The germline gives CDR1 SEHNR, CDR2 FQNEAQ (reference sequence). V gave up 5 bases and J gave up 8 bases, with 18 bases separating them. The CDR3 extends over 14 amino acids.

CDR3 amino acids: CASSESAGRNEKLFF. As DNA, the CDR3 is TGTGCCAGCAGTGAATCCGCAGGGCGTAATGAAAAACTGTTTTTT. The rearrangement uses TRBV25-1 and TRBJ1-4; the D gene is possibly TRBD1 (5 bases). Looked up from germline, CDR1 is MGHDK and CDR2 is SYGVNS. The CDR3 runs to 15 residues. V was pared by 1 base and J by 4 bases, with 10 bases between.

This chain joins TRBV4-3 and TRBJ1-2, with TRBD1 identical over 8 bases. The germline gives CDR1 LGHNA, CDR2 YSLEER. The CDR3 has 16 amino acids. J was trimmed by 4 bases and V by 1 base; bases with no gene match: 8. CDR3 sequence reads: CASSQGTGTGFYGYTF. CDR3 nucleotides: TGCGCCAGCAGCCAAGGGACTGGGACAGGCTTCTATGGCTACACCTTC.

This clone was seen a handful of times. The chain uses TRBV29-1 and TRBJ2-3; D might be TRBD2 (7 bases). The V end was cut by 8 bases, the J end by 3 bases, with 21 bases between. Germline V gene data show CDR1 as SQVTM and CDR2 as ANQGSEA. The CDR3 covers 15 residues. CDR3 sequence (DNA): TGCAGCTTCAAGGGAGGGACATCTTCAACAGATACGCAGTATTTT. It translates to CSFKGGTSSTDTQYF.

This chain joins TRBV9 and TRBJ1-3; a possible D gene is TRBD1 (5 bases). This CDR3 has 17 amino acids. Germline V gives CDR1 SGDLS, CDR2 YYNGEE. Trimming shortened V by 1 base and J by 4 bases, and 18 bases separated the two germline ends. CDR3 bases: TGTGCCAGCAGCGTAAGGTCAAGGGGCGTCGTAGGAAACACCATATATTTT. Protein: CASSVRSRGVVGNTIYF. Together with reference TRBV9 and TRBJ1-3, the CDR3 gives the full variable domain: DSGVTQTPKHLITATGQRVTLRCSPRSGDLSVYWYQQSLDQGLQFLIQYYNGEERAKGNILERFSAQQFPDLHSELNLSSLELGDSALYFCASSVRSRGVVGNTIYFGEGSWLTVV.

The chain recombines TRBV12-5 with TRBJ1-5, with D possibly matching TRBD1 (6 bases). In germline, CDR1 is LGHNT, CDR2 FRNRAP. There are 16 residues in the CDR3. The germline V and J ends were trimmed by 6 bases and 0 bases, with 15 bases remaining between them. CDR3 protein: CASGTGRSDSNQPQHF. CDR3 sequence (DNA): TGTGCTAGTGGGACAGGACGCAGTGATAGCAATCAGCCCCAGCATTTT.

V usage is TRBV12-5 and J usage is TRBJ1-1, with 9 nucleotides matching TRBD1. The CDR3 has 15 residues. The junction had 7 bases not matched to a gene; V was cut back by 3 bases and J by 5 bases. CDR1 is LGHNT, CDR2 FRNRAP, per germline. The CDR3 loop is CASGFTGQGRTEAFF. The CDR3 nucleotides are TGTGCTAGTGGTTTTACGGGACAGGGTCGGACTGAAGCTTTCTTT.

The chain carries TRBV10-1 and TRBJ2-1; D is possibly TRBD2 (6 bases). Trimming took off 9 bases at V and 4 bases at J, with 16 bases between the two ends. This CDR3 comprises 14 residues. In germline, CDR1 is WNHNN, CDR2 SYGVQD (reference sequence). The CDR3: CASGTGLGYNEQFF. DNA for the CDR3: TGCGCCAGTGGTACGGGACTCGGATACAATGAGCAGTTCTTC.

This clone was counted a few times. The V gene is TRBV6-5, the J gene TRBJ2-5, with 8 bases identical to TRBD1. V lost 1 base to trimming and J lost 4 bases; unmatched junction nucleotides: 5. This CDR3 comprises 15 residues. Germline CDR1 MNHEY, CDR2 SVGAGI. The CDR3 reads CASSYWQGAGETQYF. The CDR3 DNA reads as TGTGCCAGCAGTTACTGGCAGGGGGCTGGAGAGACCCAGTACTTC.

This clone was detected a few times. One end of the junction does not line up with germline, which may come from a read error. CDR3 bases: TGTGCCAGCAGCGGCCTGGGGGGGGCGACCAAAAACAGTCAGTACTTC. It is translated as CASSGLGGATKNSQYF. V usage is TRBV5-5 and J usage is TRBJ2-4, with D perhaps TRBD2 (7 bases). Germline CDR1 reads SGHKS; CDR2 reads YYEKEE (reference sequence). CDR3 length equals 16 residues.

The chain joins TRBV5-6 to TRBJ1-5; the D is unclear. The length of the CDR3 is 12 residues. Germline-derived CDR1 and CDR2 are SGHDT and YYEEEE. Trimming took 2 bases from V and 4 from J, leaving 4 bases between them. The chain's CDR3 is CASSFGNQPQHF. In DNA, the CDR3 is TGTGCCAGCAGCTTCGGGAATCAGCCCCAGCATTTT.

CDR3 nucleotide sequence: TGTGCCAGCAGCTTAACAGGGGAGGCACCCCTCCACTTT. Translation gives CASSLTGEAPLHF. The genes are TRBV7-9 and TRBJ1-6; 7 positions match TRBD1. The V and J ends lost 2 bases and 11 bases, in that order; junction bases with no gene match: 3. This CDR3 has 13 residues. The germline CDR1 and CDR2 sequences are SEHNR and FQNEAQ (reference sequence).

The V gene is TRBV9, the J gene TRBJ2-3, with TRBD2 as a possible D gene (6 bases). The V gene's germline CDR1 is SGDLS and CDR2 YYNGEE. Between the trimmed V and J ends, which lost 2 bases and 6 bases, there was a span of 10 bases. The CDR3 is made up of 13 amino acids. The CDR3 region is CASSVPGADTQYF. CDR3 DNA: TGTGCCAGCAGCGTTCCGGGAGCCGATACGCAGTATTTT.

The V and J genes are TRBV15 and TRBJ2-5; 8 bases agree with TRBD1. J was trimmed by 2 bases and V by 4 bases; bases with no gene match: 6. The length of the CDR3 is 15 residues. Germline CDR1 and CDR2: LNHNV and YYDKDF (reference sequence). DNA of the CDR3: TGTGCCACCAGCACACAGGGGGGACGGCAAGAGACCCAGTACTTC. Protein: CATSTQGGRQETQYF.

This rearrangement joins TRBV27 to TRBJ2-7; TRBD1 matches 10 bases. Germline V gene data show CDR1 as MNHEY and CDR2 as SMNVEV (reference sequence). CDR3 length: 17 residues. Trimming cost V 5 bases and J 4 bases; bases outside gene matches: 14. The chain's CDR3 is CASSVGTGATRGYEQYF. CDR3 DNA: TGTGCCAGCAGTGTAGGGACAGGGGCCACAAGGGGGTACGAGCAGTACTTC.

The chain is built from TRBV4-2 and TRBJ2-5, with D maybe TRBD2 (6 bases). V was cut by 0 bases and J by 1 base, with 6 bases left in between. There are 14 residues in the CDR3. Per germline, CDR1 LGHNA and CDR2 YNFKEQ. The DNA for the CDR3 is TGTGCCAGCAGCCAAGAGACTAGCCAAGAGACCCAGTACTTC. It translates to CASSQETSQETQYF.

The genes are TRBV19 and TRBJ2-7, with D maybe TRBD1 (6 bases). Trimming cost V 5 bases and J 0 bases, with 11 bases left between them. This CDR3 comprises 14 residues. The germline V gene has CDR1 LNHDA and CDR2 SQIVND (reference sequence). The CDR3 region has the DNA TGTGCCAGTAGTCCCGGGACACCCTCCTACGAGCAGTACTTC. This encodes CASSPGTPSYEQYF.

This chain uses TRBV6-5 with TRBJ1-2; 7 bases line up with TRBD1. J gave up 3 bases and V 6 bases, and 4 bases lay outside the gene matches. Germline lookup yields CDR1 MNHEY and CDR2 SVGAGI. This CDR3 spans 13 amino acids. This CDR3 is CASRTGTDYGYTF. The CDR3 region has the DNA TGTGCCAGCAGAACCGGGACAGACTATGGCTACACCTTC.

The V gene is TRBV5-6, the J gene TRBJ2-1; maybe TRBD2 (6 bases). The CDR3 is 16 amino acids. Germline CDR1 reads SGHDT; CDR2 reads YYEEEE. V lost 3 bases and J 0 bases, leaving 13 bases between the germline ends. The CDR3 spells CASSYGTLGSYNEQFF. CDR3 DNA sequence: TGTGCCAGCAGCTACGGGACTCTTGGCTCCTACAATGAGCAGTTCTTC. Supplemented by reference TRBV5-6 and TRBJ2-1, the full variable domain reads DAGVTQSPTHLIKTRGQQVTLRCSPKSGHDTVSWYQQALGQGPQFIFQYYEEEERQRGNFPDRFSGHQFPNYSSELNVNALLLGDSALYLCASSYGTLGSYNEQFFGPGTRLTVL.

V gene TRBV27 combines with J gene TRBJ2-7; unclear D gene. V gave up 3 bases and J gave up 2 bases, with 8 bases separating them. Germline V gene data show CDR1 as MNHEY and CDR2 as SMNVEV (reference sequence). The CDR3 totals 13 residues. Written as DNA, the CDR3 is TGTGCCAGCAGTTTCCGTGGCACCTACGAGCAGTACTTC. Translated, it gives CASSFRGTYEQYF.

J is TRBJ1-2 and V is TRBV4-1; 10 nucleotides align to TRBD1. Trimming took 2 bases from V and 7 from J; bases not matched to a gene: 16. Germline V lookup: CDR1 MGHRA, CDR2 YSYEKL. This CDR3 spans 18 amino acids. This chain's CDR3 is CASSQHPLGDRGLSGYTF. Written as DNA, the CDR3 is TGCGCCAGCAGCCAACACCCGCTCGGGGACAGGGGATTGAGTGGCTACACCTTC.

In its sample, this clone was seen a few times. The chain combines TRBV5-6 with TRBJ1-3; D uncertain. The CDR3 is made up of 15 amino acids. V was pared by 0 bases and J by 0 bases, with 7 bases between. The germline CDR1 and CDR2 sequences are SGHDT and YYEEEE. CDR3 nucleotide sequence: TGTGCCAGCAGCTTGGCCGGGAACTCTGGAAACACCATATATTTT. Translating gives CASSLAGNSGNTIYF.

This clone has just one count. The chain is built from TRBV28 and TRBJ1-6; no firm D call. The CDR3 has 15 amino acids. From germline, CDR1 is MDHEN and CDR2 SYDVKM. Trimming took off 8 bases at V and 5 bases at J, with 16 bases between the two ends. CDR3 sequence: CASRTWGVDNSPLHF. CDR3 DNA: TGTGCCAGCCGAACCTGGGGAGTCGATAATTCACCCCTCCACTTT.

The chain joins TRBV29-1 to TRBJ2-5; 8 positions agree with TRBD1. The DNA end lines up better with TRBJ2-7; the J call may be wrong. This CDR3 region has 13 residues. Germline values: CDR1 SQVTM, CDR2 ANQGSEA. The CDR3 DNA sequence: TGCAGCGTCGCCTTAGGACAGGGCTACGAGCAGTACTTC. Translating gives CSVALGQGYEQYF.

The chain uses TRBV5-4 and TRBJ1-2; D is possibly TRBD1 (6 bases). Looked up from germline, CDR1 is SGHNT and CDR2 is YYREEE (reference sequence). V lost 0 bases and J lost 8, with 11 bases in between. This CDR3 is 13 amino acids long. The CDR3 bases are TGTGCCAGCAGCTTGGCCTCAGGGGACGGCTACACCTTC. This translates into CASSLASGDGYTF.